This T cell receptor beta chain was observed in a study of T cells after yellow fever vaccination. Looking at the study overall: Preparation of the low-cell-number fractions used SMART-Seq v4 Ultra Low Input.

Researchers made TCR cDNA using 5'RACE template switching, and this step added a universal primer site and UMIs. One entry per CDR3 protein, called by TCRdb with MiXCR from the 5' RACE reads. The sample holds under 700,000 distinct CDR3 sequences, 17% seen once. The V gene's germline CDR1 is SGHKS and CDR2 YYEKEE (reference sequence). The V end was cut by 4 bases, the J end by 7 bases, with 17 bases between. The CDR3 has 15 residues. Study results and caveats: There was a small share of clonotypes that showed up in both the CD4 and CD8 compartments.

About this clonotype: As yet, its antigen is unknown.

The receptor's source is a young man who received the YFV17D yellow fever vaccine. V is TRBV5-5 and J is TRBJ1-4; tentatively, D is TRBD1 (6 bases). The sequenced sample was PBMCs, obtained about 5 days after the first yellow fever vaccination. This CDR3 reads CASSETTGIGEKLFF. The CDR3 DNA reads TGTGCCAGCAGCGAGACAACAGGGATTGGTGAAAAACTGTTTTTT.